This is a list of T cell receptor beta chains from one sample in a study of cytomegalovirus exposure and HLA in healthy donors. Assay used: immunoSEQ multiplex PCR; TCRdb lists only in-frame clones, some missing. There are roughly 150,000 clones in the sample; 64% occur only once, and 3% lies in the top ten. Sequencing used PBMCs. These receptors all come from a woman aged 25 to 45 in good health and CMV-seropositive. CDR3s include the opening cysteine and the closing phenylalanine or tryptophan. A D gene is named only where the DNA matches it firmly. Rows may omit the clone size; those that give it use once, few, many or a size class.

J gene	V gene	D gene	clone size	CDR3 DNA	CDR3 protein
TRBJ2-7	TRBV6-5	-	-	TGTGCCAGCAGTCCCACCGGGGGACTCGGGGGCGAGCAGTACTTC	CASSPTGGLGGEQYF
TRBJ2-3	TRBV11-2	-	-	TGTGCCAGCAGCTTGGGGCTAAGGAATACGCAGTATTTT	CASSLGLRNTQYF
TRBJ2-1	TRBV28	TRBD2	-	TGTGCCAGGGCGAGGCGGGGGACCGTACACAATGAGCAGTTCTTC	CARARRGTVHNEQFF
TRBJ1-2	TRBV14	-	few	TGTGCCAGCAGCCAGTACTCAATGCCAGGGAGGAATGGCTACACCTTC	CASSQYSMPGRNGYTF
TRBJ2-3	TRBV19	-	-	TGTGCCAGTGATTCGGGGGGCACAGATACGCAGTATTTT	CASDSGGTDTQYF
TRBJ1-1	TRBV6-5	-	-	TGTGCCAGCAGCTATCGGGACACCTCGAACACTGAAGCTTTCTTT	CASSYRDTSNTEAFF
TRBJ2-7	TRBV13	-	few	TGTGCCAGCAGCTTAGGCGGCGGGTCAGCCTACGAGCAGTACTTC	CASSLGGGSAYEQYF
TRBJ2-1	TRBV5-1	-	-	TGCGCCAGCAGCGCGGCGGGACCTCCTAGCTATGAGCAGTTCTTC	CASSAAGPPSYEQFF
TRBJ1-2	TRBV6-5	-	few	TGTGCCAGCAGATACGCCAGGGCCAGTAGTTTCTTGGGCTACACCTTC	CASRYARASSFLGYTF
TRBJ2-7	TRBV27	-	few	TGTGCCAGCAGTCCCTTCTCCGGGAGAGTCTACGAGCAGTACTTC	CASSPFSGRVYEQYF
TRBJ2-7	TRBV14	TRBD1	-	TGTGCCAGCAGACTCTCCGGGACAGGGACCTACGAGCAGTACTTC	CASRLSGTGTYEQYF
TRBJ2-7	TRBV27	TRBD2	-	TGTGCCAGCAGGGTAGCGGGAAAGCCCTACGAGCAGTACTTC	CASRVAGKPYEQYF
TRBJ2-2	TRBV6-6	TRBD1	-	TGTGCCAGCAACGGACAGGTTGGGACCGGGGAGCTGTTTTTT	CASNGQVGTGELFF
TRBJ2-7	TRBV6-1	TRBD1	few	TGTGCCAGCATCATCAACAGGGGTTACGAGCAGTACTTC	CASIINRGYEQYF
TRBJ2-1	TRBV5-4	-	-	TGTGCCAGCAGCCTTCGACTAGACAGTGAGCAGTTCTTC	CASSLRLDSEQFF
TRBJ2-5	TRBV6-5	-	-	TGTGCCAGCAGTTTTACAGGGATACGGGAGACCCAGTACTTC	CASSFTGIRETQYF
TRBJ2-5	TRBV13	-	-	TGTGCCAGCAGCGAAATCTCAGGGATTTCTGAGACCCAGTACTTC	CASSEISGISETQYF
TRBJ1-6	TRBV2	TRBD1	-	TGTGCCAGCAGGGTAGACAGGGCGTATTCACCCCTCCACTTT	CASRVDRAYSPLHF
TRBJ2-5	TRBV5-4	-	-	TGTGCCAGCATTGCCCCGGGGGAGACCCAGTACTTC	CASIAPGETQYF
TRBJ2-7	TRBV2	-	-	TGTGCCAGCAGCGCTAGCATTTGGGGAGGAGAGCAGTACTTC	CASSASIWGGEQYF
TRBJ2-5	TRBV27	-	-	TGTGCCAGCAGCCTGAGGGGGGGGGCCTCCCGGGGGACCCAGTACTTC	CASSLRGGASRGTQYF
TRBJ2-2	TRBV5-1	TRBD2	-	TGCGCCAGCAGCCCTGGGACTACCCCGACAATTGGCGGGGAGCTGTTTTTT	CASSPGTTPTIGGELFF
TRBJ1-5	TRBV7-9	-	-	TGTGCCAGCAGCTCCCAGGGTTATAGCAATCAGCCCCAGCATTTT	CASSSQGYSNQPQHF
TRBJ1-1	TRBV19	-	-	TGTGCCAGTAGTATAGGGCAGGGAGAAGCTTTCTTT	CASSIGQGEAFF
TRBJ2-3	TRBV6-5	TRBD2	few	TGTGCCAGCAGTTACGGGCGGGAGCCAGATACGCAGTATTTT	CASSYGREPDTQYF
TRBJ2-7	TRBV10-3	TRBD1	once	TGTGCCATCAGTGAGTCCCTTCCGGGACAGGGGTTCTACGAGCAGTACTTC	CAISESLPGQGFYEQYF
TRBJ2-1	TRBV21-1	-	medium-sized	TGTGCCAGCCGGGGAGGGAATGAGCAGTTCTTC	CASRGGNEQFF
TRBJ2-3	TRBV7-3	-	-	TGTGCCAGCAGCTTCGGGAGTTCGAATACGCAGTATTTT	CASSFGSSNTQYF
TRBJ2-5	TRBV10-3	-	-	TGTGCCATCTCTAGCAGCCAAGAGACCCAGTACTTC	CAISSSQETQYF
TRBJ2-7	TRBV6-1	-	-	TGTGCCAGCAGTGAAATGTTGGTTGGAGGCGACGAGCAGTACTTC	CASSEMLVGGDEQYF
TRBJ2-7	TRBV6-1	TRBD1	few	TGTGCCAGCAGTGTTATACCGGGACAGGGGGCCGAGCAGTACTTC	CASSVIPGQGAEQYF
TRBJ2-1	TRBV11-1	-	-	TGTGCCAGCAGCCCGGGAGACGGTCAGTTCTTC	CASSPGDGQFF
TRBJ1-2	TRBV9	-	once	TGTGCCAGCAGCGTAGTAACTAACTATGGCTACACCTTC	CASSVVTNYGYTF
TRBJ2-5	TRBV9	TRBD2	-	TGTGCCAGCAGCGCAGGACTAGCAAATGAGGAGACCCAGTACTTC	CASSAGLANEETQYF
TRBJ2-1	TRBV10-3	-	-	TGTGCCATCAGTGACCCCGACAGGACTTACAATGAGCAGTTCTTC	CAISDPDRTYNEQFF
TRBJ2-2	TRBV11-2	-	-	TGTGCCAGCAGCACCCGCGGGGAACACGGGGAGCTGTTTTTT	CASSTRGEHGELFF
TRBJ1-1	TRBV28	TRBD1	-	TGTGCCAGCAGTCGACAGGGGTCCCCAGGTTTCTTT	CASSRQGSPGFF
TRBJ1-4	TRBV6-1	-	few	TGTGCCAGCACACCCGCTTGGAGTGAAAAACTGTTTTTT	CASTPAWSEKLFF
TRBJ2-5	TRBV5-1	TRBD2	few	TGCGCCAGCAGCTCTGGGACTAGCGGGGATCGGGAGACCCAGTACTTC	CASSSGTSGDRETQYF
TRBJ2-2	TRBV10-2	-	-	TGCGCCAGCACCACAACTTCCCTGGGGAGCAACACCGGGGAGCTGTTTTTT	CASTTTSLGSNTGELFF
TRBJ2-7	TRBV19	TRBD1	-	TGTGCCAGTAGTACAACATTGACAGGGTACTACGAGCAGTACTTC	CASSTTLTGYYEQYF
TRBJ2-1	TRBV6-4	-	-	TGTGCCAGCAGTGTTGAGGCGGGGGCCGGGGATGAGCAGTTCTTC	CASSVEAGAGDEQFF
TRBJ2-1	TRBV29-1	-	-	TGCAGCCATCCTACCGTTCGGGATGAGCAGTTCTTC	CSHPTVRDEQFF
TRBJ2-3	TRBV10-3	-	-	TGTGCCATCAGTGAATGGGTTAGCGGAAGCACAGATACGCAGTATTTT	CAISEWVSGSTDTQYF
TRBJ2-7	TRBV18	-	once	TGTGCCAGCTCACCACCGGTAACAGGACGCTCCTACGAGCAGTACTTC	CASSPPVTGRSYEQYF
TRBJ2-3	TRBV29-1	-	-	TGCAGCCAACGGGGGGCGTCAGATACGCAGTATTTT	CSQRGASDTQYF